These T cell receptor beta chains were read from a single sample in a study of blood T cells in healthy people across ages. One entry per CDR3 protein, called by TCRdb with MiXCR from the 5' RACE reads. The sample lists around 870,000 distinct CDR3 sequences, around 26% seen once, with around 16% in the top ten. The sequenced sample was blood. These receptors were collected from a woman older than 75 in good health. Each CDR3 is given with its conserved first and last residue. Fields, in order: clone size, V gene, D gene, J gene, CDR3 DNA, CDR3 protein. The D gene is left open where the match is weak. Size is omitted from some rows. Given values are once, few, many or a class for expanded clones.

clone_size: many
v_call: TRBV5-1
d_call: .
j_call: TRBJ1-5
cdr3_nt: TGCGCCAGCAGCCTCGGAGAGGAGGGTCAGCCCCAGCATTTT
cdr3_aa: CASSLGEEGQPQHF

clone_size: many
v_call: TRBV7-2
d_call: .
j_call: TRBJ1-5
cdr3_nt: TGTGCCAGCAGCGCCTCAGGTTTTAATGCCCAGCATTTT
cdr3_aa: CASSASGFNAQHF

clone_size: .
v_call: TRBV7-8
d_call: .
j_call: TRBJ2-3
cdr3_nt: TGTGCCAGCAGCTGCGCCTGGAGGCCTAGCACAGATACGCAGTATTTT
cdr3_aa: CASSCAWRPSTDTQYF

clone_size: few
v_call: TRBV11-3
d_call: .
j_call: TRBJ2-1
cdr3_nt: TGTGCCAGCAGCCCACCCTTGACACCTAACAATGAGCAGTTCTTC
cdr3_aa: CASSPPLTPNNEQFF

clone_size: .
v_call: TRBV5-1
d_call: TRBD1
j_call: TRBJ2-2
cdr3_nt: TGCGCCAGCAGCCCCGGACAGGGGCGAAATATCGGGGAGCTGTTTTTT
cdr3_aa: CASSPGQGRNIGELFF

clone_size: many
v_call: TRBV5-1
d_call: .
j_call: TRBJ2-7
cdr3_nt: TGCGCCAGCAGCTTGTCACAGGACGGCGAGCAGTACTTC
cdr3_aa: CASSLSQDGEQYF

clone_size: many
v_call: TRBV24-1
d_call: TRBD1
j_call: TRBJ2-1
cdr3_nt: TGTGCCACCAGAGGGACAGGGGGCACCTACAATGAGCAGTTCTTC
cdr3_aa: CATRGTGGTYNEQFF

clone_size: .
v_call: TRBV7-2
d_call: .
j_call: TRBJ2-6
cdr3_nt: TGTGCCAGCAGCGGGGCATCTGGGGCCAATGTCCCGACTTTC
cdr3_aa: CASSGASGANVPTF

clone_size: many
v_call: TRBV29-1
d_call: .
j_call: TRBJ2-7
cdr3_nt: TGCAGCGTCGTCGGACTCCCAAGAGGGGTTTTTGGCGAGCAGTACTTC
cdr3_aa: CSVVGLPRGVFGEQYF

clone_size: many
v_call: TRBV5-1
d_call: TRBD2
j_call: TRBJ2-3
cdr3_nt: TGCGCCAGCAGGAGCGGGGGGGCTTTAAGCACAGATACGCAGTATTTT
cdr3_aa: CASRSGGALSTDTQYF

clone_size: .
v_call: TRBV5-6
d_call: .
j_call: TRBJ2-3
cdr3_nt: TGTGCCAGCAGCTTGAGGGGCGGCCTTCGTAATACGCAGTATTTT
cdr3_aa: CASSLRGGLRNTQYF

clone_size: .
v_call: TRBV21-1
d_call: .
j_call: TRBJ1-3
cdr3_nt: TGTGCCACCGACAGGGGGCTAGGAAACACCATATATTTT
cdr3_aa: CATDRGLGNTIYF

clone_size: .
v_call: TRBV18
d_call: .
j_call: TRBJ1-4
cdr3_nt: TGTGCCAGCTCACCACTCGTGTGGGGGGAAAAACTGTTTTTT
cdr3_aa: CASSPLVWGEKLFF

clone_size: many
v_call: TRBV12-3/TRBV12-4
d_call: .
j_call: TRBJ2-7
cdr3_nt: TGTGCCAGCAGTTTAATCGGTCAGGTCTACGAGCAGTACTTC
cdr3_aa: CASSLIGQVYEQYF

clone_size: many
v_call: TRBV6-5
d_call: TRBD2
j_call: TRBJ2-1
cdr3_nt: TGTGCCAGCAGTTCCCCCGCCTCCCTAGCGGGGGGGAGCTTTGGGTCCTACAATGAGCAGTTCTTC
cdr3_aa: CASSSPASLAGGSFGSYNEQFF

clone_size: .
v_call: TRBV2
d_call: .
j_call: TRBJ2-5
cdr3_nt: TGTGCCAGCACGGGACTTCAAGAGACCCAGTACTTC
cdr3_aa: CASTGLQETQYF

clone_size: few
v_call: TRBV9
d_call: TRBD1
j_call: TRBJ1-2
cdr3_nt: TGTGCCAGCAGCGTGGGGGACAGCGCTAACTATGGCTACACCTTC
cdr3_aa: CASSVGDSANYGYTF

clone_size: few
v_call: TRBV6-4
d_call: TRBD1
j_call: TRBJ1-5
cdr3_nt: TGTGCCAGCAGGACAGGGAGGGAACAGCCCCAGCATTTT
cdr3_aa: CASRTGREQPQHF

clone_size: many
v_call: TRBV5-1
d_call: TRBD1
j_call: TRBJ2-5
cdr3_nt: TGCGCCAGCAGCTCGGACAGGGGGCCCTCAGAGACCCAGTACTTC
cdr3_aa: CASSSDRGPSETQYF

clone_size: few
v_call: TRBV6-2/TRBV6-3
d_call: .
j_call: TRBJ1-1
cdr3_nt: TGTGCCAGCAGTGCCCCCGGGTACGGGGGGAACACTGAAGCTTTCTTT
cdr3_aa: CASSAPGYGGNTEAFF

clone_size: .
v_call: TRBV5-5
d_call: TRBD1
j_call: TRBJ1-2
cdr3_nt: TGTGCCAGCAGCGCCGGGACAGGAGGGCAGTATGGCTACACCTTC
cdr3_aa: CASSAGTGGQYGYTF

clone_size: many
v_call: TRBV18
d_call: .
j_call: TRBJ1-2
cdr3_nt: TGTGCCAGCTCACCCAACGGTAACTATGGCTACACCTTC
cdr3_aa: CASSPNGNYGYTF

clone_size: many
v_call: TRBV13
d_call: .
j_call: TRBJ2-7
cdr3_nt: TGTGCCAGCAGCTTAGGGGGGTTAGGCTACGAGCAGTACTTC
cdr3_aa: CASSLGGLGYEQYF

clone_size: .
v_call: TRBV12-3/TRBV12-4
d_call: .
j_call: TRBJ2-1
cdr3_nt: TGTGCCAGTTTCGGAGCTGTCAATGTGCAGTTCTTC
cdr3_aa: CASFGAVNVQFF

clone_size: few
v_call: TRBV6-5
d_call: TRBD1
j_call: TRBJ1-4
cdr3_nt: TGTGCCAGCAGACCCGGACAGGCCAGGGAAAAACTGTTTTTT
cdr3_aa: CASRPGQAREKLFF

clone_size: .
v_call: TRBV4-1
d_call: .
j_call: TRBJ2-3
cdr3_nt: TGCGCCAGCAGCCAAGAAGGGCACTTCACAGATACGCAGTATTTT
cdr3_aa: CASSQEGHFTDTQYF

clone_size: .
v_call: TRBV9
d_call: TRBD2
j_call: TRBJ2-1
cdr3_nt: TGTGCCAGCAGCGTAGGACTAGCGGGGGGGACCTACAATGAGCAGTTCTTC
cdr3_aa: CASSVGLAGGTYNEQFF